A selection of T cell receptor beta chains follows, all from one sample in a study of PD-1 blockade in classical Hodgkin lymphoma. Method: immunoSEQ multiplex PCR; TCRdb's copy keeps in-frame clones and lacks some. Here the sample spans around 18,000 clones, 70% being singletons. Sample: CD4+ T cells from blood, taken before the fourth cycle of nivolumab. The receptors were gathered from a human donor with classical Hodgkin lymphoma. Both conserved end residues are part of each CDR3. The D gene is left open where the match is weak.

CDR3aa | j_gene | v_gene | d_gene
CASSVGVTSNYGYTF | TRBJ1-2 | TRBV9 | .
CASSPERTGNSPLHF | TRBJ1-6 | TRBV7-6 | .
CASSADSPLHF | TRBJ1-6 | TRBV7-5 | .
CASTPLAGVSYEQYF | TRBJ2-7 | TRBV2 | TRBD2
CAWSVPGQGNNSPLHF | TRBJ1-6 | TRBV30 | TRBD1
CASSAGVATAYEQYF | TRBJ2-7 | TRBV7-6 | .
CASSATGEAYNEQFF | TRBJ2-1 | TRBV9 | TRBD1
CASSQDHGINEKLFF | TRBJ1-4 | TRBV4-2 | .
CASSSGQAYSGEKLFF | TRBJ1-4 | TRBV6-5 | TRBD1
CASSTTSGSYEQYF | TRBJ2-7 | TRBV7-2 | TRBD2
CASSQDRNTNYGYTF | TRBJ1-2 | TRBV4-2 | .
CASSEAGGLETQYF | TRBJ2-5 | TRBV6-1 | .
CASSYTNSPLHF | TRBJ1-6 | TRBV2 | .
CASSLAGGAVSGYTF | TRBJ1-2 | TRBV7-9 | TRBD1
CANGRGDDQPQHF | TRBJ1-5 | TRBV10-3 | .
CSVEEGGETQYF | TRBJ2-5 | TRBV29-1 | .
CASSLARGREQYF | TRBJ2-7 | TRBV7-8 | .
CASSQEASVNTEAFF | TRBJ1-1 | TRBV4-1 | .
CASSQVGPGANVLTF | TRBJ2-6 | TRBV14 | .
CAIGAPPENNEQFF | TRBJ2-1 | TRBV7-9 | .
CATSGRRLGVADEKLFF | TRBJ1-4 | TRBV15 | .
CASSEFNRGVGGYTF | TRBJ1-2 | TRBV25-1 | TRBD1
CASRPGQSSYEQYF | TRBJ2-7 | TRBV7-2 | TRBD1
CASSPLSTGLGGNTIYF | TRBJ1-3 | TRBV18 | .
CASSAGPMSSYEQYF | . | TRBV9 | .
CASSFAGTHEKLFF | TRBJ1-4 | TRBV5-1 | .